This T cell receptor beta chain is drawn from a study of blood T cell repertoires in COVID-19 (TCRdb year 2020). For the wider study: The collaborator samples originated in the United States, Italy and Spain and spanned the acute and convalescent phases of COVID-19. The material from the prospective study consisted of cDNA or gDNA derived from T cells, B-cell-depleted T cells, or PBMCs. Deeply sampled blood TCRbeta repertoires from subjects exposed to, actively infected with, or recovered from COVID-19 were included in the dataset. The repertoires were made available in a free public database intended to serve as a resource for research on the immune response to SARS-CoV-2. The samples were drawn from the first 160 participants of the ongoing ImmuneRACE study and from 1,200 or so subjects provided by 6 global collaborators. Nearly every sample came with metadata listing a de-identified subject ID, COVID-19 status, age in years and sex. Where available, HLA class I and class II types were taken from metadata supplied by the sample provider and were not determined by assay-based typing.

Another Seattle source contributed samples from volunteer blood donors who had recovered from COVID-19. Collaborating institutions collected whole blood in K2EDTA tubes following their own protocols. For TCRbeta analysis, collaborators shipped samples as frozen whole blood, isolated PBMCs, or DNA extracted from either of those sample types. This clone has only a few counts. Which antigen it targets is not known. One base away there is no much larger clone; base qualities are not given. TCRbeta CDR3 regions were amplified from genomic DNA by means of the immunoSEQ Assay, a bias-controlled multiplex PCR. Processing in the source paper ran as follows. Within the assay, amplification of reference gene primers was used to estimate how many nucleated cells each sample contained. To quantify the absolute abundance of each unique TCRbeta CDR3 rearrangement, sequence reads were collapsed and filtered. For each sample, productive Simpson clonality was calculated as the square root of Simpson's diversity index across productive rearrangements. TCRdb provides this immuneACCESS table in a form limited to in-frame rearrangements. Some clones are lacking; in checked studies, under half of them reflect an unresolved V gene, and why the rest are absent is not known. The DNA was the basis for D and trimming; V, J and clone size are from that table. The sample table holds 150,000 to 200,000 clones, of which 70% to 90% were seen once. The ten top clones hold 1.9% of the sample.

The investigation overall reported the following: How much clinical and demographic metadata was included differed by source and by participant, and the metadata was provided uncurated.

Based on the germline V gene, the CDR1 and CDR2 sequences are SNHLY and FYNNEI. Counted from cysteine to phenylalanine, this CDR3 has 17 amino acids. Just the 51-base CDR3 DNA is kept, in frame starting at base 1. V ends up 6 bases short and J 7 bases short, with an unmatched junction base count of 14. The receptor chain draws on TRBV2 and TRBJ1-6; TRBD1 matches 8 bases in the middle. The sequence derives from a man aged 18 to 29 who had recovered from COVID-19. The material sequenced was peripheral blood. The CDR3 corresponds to CASRRPLTGVVNSPLHF. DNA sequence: TGTGCCAGCAGAAGACCCCTGACAGGGGTTGTGAATTCACCCCTCCACTTT.